This T cell receptor beta chain was observed in a study of blood T cell repertoires in COVID-19. CDR1 is SNHLY and CDR2 is FYNNEI in the germline V gene. Deletions cut 6 bases from V and 4 bases from J, with 12 bases between. CDR3 length: 13 amino acids. Clones were sequenced by immunoSEQ multiplex PCR, and TCRdb holds only the in-frame ones, with some missing. The data hold roughly 50,000 clones, with about nine tenths observed a single time. The sample was peripheral blood. This clonotype was obtained from a woman aged 60-75 years with active COVID-19. The chain links TRBV2 to TRBJ1-1; D is perhaps TRBD1 (6 bases). In nucleotides, the CDR3 is TGTGCCAGCAGAACAGGGTGGGTCACTGAAGCTTTCTTT. This gives the protein CASRTGWVTEAFF. Supplemented by reference TRBV2 and TRBJ1-1, the full variable domain reads EPEVTQTPSHQVTQMGQEVILRCVPISNHLYFYWYRQILGQKVEFLVSFYNNEISEKSEIFDDQFSVERPDGSNFTLKIRSTKLEDSAMYFCASRTGWVTEAFFGQGTRLTVV.